These 5 T cell receptor beta chains were sequenced from one sample in a study of PD-1 blockade in classical Hodgkin lymphoma. With no exception, relapse followed autologous stem cell transplantation in all patients, and brentuximab vedotin exposure varied. Measured with immunoSEQ multiplex PCR; TCRdb has only the in-frame clones, and not every one. The sample shows more than 45,000 clones, 91% of them seen only once. This sample comprised peripheral blood mononuclear cells (PBMCs), obtained before the second cycle of nivolumab. The receptor set was obtained from a human donor with classical Hodgkin lymphoma.

J is TRBJ2-5 and V is TRBV7-2; the D gene could be TRBD1 or TRBD2 (7 bases each). CDR1 is SGHTA and CDR2 is FQGNSA in the germline V gene. The CDR3 contains 13 residues. V was clipped by 5 bases and J by 3 bases, with 10 bases between them. This CDR3 is CASSQGGEETQYF. CDR3 coding DNA: TGTGCCAGCAGCCAGGGGGGGGAAGAGACCCAGTACTTC.

J is TRBJ2-1 and V is TRBV5-1; 12 nucleotides match TRBD2. Germline CDR1 reads SGHRS; CDR2 reads YFSETQ. V lost 0 bases to trimming and J lost 10 bases; unmatched junction nucleotides: 8. This CDR3 comprises 16 residues. The CDR3 DNA is TGCGCCAGCAGCTTGGCCCCGGGACTAGCGGGTCAGGAGCAGTTCTTC. It codes for CASSLAPGLAGQEQFF.

V gene TRBV9 combines with J gene TRBJ1-1; D uncertain. This CDR3 contains 13 residues. Trimming shortened V by 4 bases and J by 7 bases, and 14 bases separated the two germline ends. Germline lookup yields CDR1 SGDLS and CDR2 YYNGEE. CDR3 sequence (DNA): TGTGCCAGCAGCTATCTTCAATTCAGTGAAGCTTTCTTT. Residues: CASSYLQFSEAFF.

As to this clone: This same CDR3 is encoded by further DNA sequences in the sample. V is TRBV18 and J is TRBJ1-2, with 8 bases lining up with TRBD1. The trim removed 6 bases at V and 4 bases at J, leaving 10 bases unmatched. The CDR3 runs 15 residues. CDR1 and CDR2 from the germline V gene are KGHSH and LQKENI. CDR3: CASSPVGQGAYGYTF. CDR3 sequence (DNA): TGTGCCAGCTCGCCAGTGGGTCAGGGGGCCTATGGCTACACCTTC.

This clone turned up a few times. V is TRBV19 and J is TRBJ2-3; D ambiguous. This CDR3 has 14 residues. Germline-derived CDR1 and CDR2 are LNHDA and SQIVND (reference sequence). V shed 3 bases and J shed 3 bases, with 10 bases lying between them. The CDR3 region has the DNA TGTGCCAGTAGTATGGGCCCAGCTACAGATACGCAGTATTTT. Its translation is CASSMGPATDTQYF.